This TCR beta chain was recorded in a study of shared clonotypes between healthy human individuals. Study conclusions and caveats: A reduction in generation probabilities was seen for non-shared clonotypes relative to those shared by all four donors.

TCRdb keeps only in-frame clones here, not all; method: immunoSEQ multiplex PCR. The sample holds 560,000 or so clones, 96% seen once. Trimming left V 5 bases short and J 8 bases short, with 16 bases between. The germline V gene has CDR1 MNHEY and CDR2 SMNVEV (reference sequence). The CDR3 length is 14 residues. As concerns this clone: Its specificity is unknown.

Naive CD8 cells lacked CD45RO and underwent positive selection for CCR7, leaving out terminally differentiated effector memory CD45RA+ cells. The study drew all its donors from Caucasian adults living in Nashville, Tennessee. The rearrangement uses TRBV27 and TRBJ2-1; D gene unclear. The source is a woman aged 25 to 39 in good health. Input material: naive CD8+ T cells sorted from blood. The CDR3 DNA sequence: TGTGCCAGCAGTATCGGGTCGGCGTTCTATGAGCAGTTCTTC. Its translation is CASSIGSAFYEQFF.